This TCR beta chain came from a study of blood T cell repertoires in COVID-19. V lost 6 bases and J lost 4, with 15 bases in between. The CDR3 has 14 residues. The germline gives CDR1 WNHNN, CDR2 SYGVQD (reference sequence). Only in-frame clones appear in the TCRdb table, and some are missing; sequencing was by immunoSEQ multiplex PCR. The table lists approximately 89,000 clones, 92% of them singletons. V gene TRBV10-1 combines with J gene TRBJ2-5, with D possibly being TRBD2 (5 bases). The sequenced material came from peripheral blood. The TCR was taken from a woman aged 55-75 years with active COVID-19. DNA for the CDR3: TGCGCCAGCAGCGGAGGATCGGTGGGAGAGACCCAGTACTTC. Protein: CASSGGSVGETQYF.